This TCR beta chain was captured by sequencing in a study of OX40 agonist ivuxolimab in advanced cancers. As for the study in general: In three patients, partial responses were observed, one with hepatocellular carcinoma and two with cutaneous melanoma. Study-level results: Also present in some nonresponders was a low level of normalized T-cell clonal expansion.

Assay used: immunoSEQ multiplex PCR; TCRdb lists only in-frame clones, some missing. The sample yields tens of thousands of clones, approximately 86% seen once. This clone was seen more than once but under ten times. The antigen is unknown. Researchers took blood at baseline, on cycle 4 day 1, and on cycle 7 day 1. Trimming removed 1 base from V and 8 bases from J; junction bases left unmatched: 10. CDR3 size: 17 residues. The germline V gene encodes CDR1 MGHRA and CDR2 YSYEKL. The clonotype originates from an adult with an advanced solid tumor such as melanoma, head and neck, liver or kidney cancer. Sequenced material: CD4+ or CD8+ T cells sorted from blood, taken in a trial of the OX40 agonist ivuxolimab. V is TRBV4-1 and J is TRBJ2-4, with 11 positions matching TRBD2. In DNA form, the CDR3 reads TGCGCCAGCAGCCAAGGGACAGGACTAGCGGGCCTGGACATTCAGTACTTC. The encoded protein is CASSQGTGLAGLDIQYF.